This T cell receptor (beta chain) was identified during a study of control samples from healthy donors and cancer patients. TCRdb's table, derived via immunoSEQ multiplex PCR, lists solely in-frame clones and lacks some. The sample lists 200,000 or so clones, 85% to 95% seen once, with approximately 1.6% in the top ten. The CDR3 is 15 residues long. Trimming took 4 bases from V and 4 from J, leaving 17 bases between them. Germline V gene data show CDR1 as SGHRS and CDR2 as YFSETQ. The chain carries TRBV5-1 and TRBJ1-2; no firm D call. The TCR comes from a man aged 50-59 years in good health. The sample taken for sequencing was blood. CDR3 sequence (DNA): TGCGCCAGCAGCCCAAAGGACGCACACCCCTATGGCTACACCTTC. It yields the protein CASSPKDAHPYGYTF.